These 30 T cell receptor beta chains originate from one sample sequenced in a study of blood T cells in healthy people across ages (dated by TCRdb to between 2014 and 2017). The method was 5' RACE. Sequencing was carried out with an Illumina HiSeq 2500. The second PCR ran for roughly 7 to 12 cycles and used a J-beta primer mix along with a sample-barcoded 5' primer. The raw public data were reprocessed by TCRdb itself: fastp quality trimming at Q25, MiXCR clonotype calling, in-frame beta chains only. Entries are consolidated by CDR3 protein sequence, retaining the most common genes and DNA. The sample has about 780,000 distinct CDR3 sequences on record, about 45% of them singletons. The ten most abundant clones make up around a sixth of the sample. The material sequenced was blood. Receptors originate from an elderly man in good health.

This clonotype was seen a few times. This chain connects TRBV5-1 to TRBJ2-7, with TRBD1 identical over 11 bases. The J segment lost 6 bases and the V segment lost 4 bases, leaving 3 bases of the junction unmatched. The CDR3 runs 13 residues. CDR1 and CDR2 from the germline V gene are SGHRS and YFSETQ. The CDR3 sequence: CASSRTGGSEQYF. In nucleotides, the CDR3 is TGCGCCAGCAGCAGGACAGGGGGCAGCGAGCAGTACTTC.

V is TRBV29-1 and J is TRBJ2-1, with D possibly matching TRBD2 (5 bases). The better agreement between TRBJ2-7 and the DNA end casts doubt on the J call. The CDR3 runs to 15 residues. Germline V lookup: CDR1 SQVTM, CDR2 ANQGSEA. CDR3 in amino acids: CSVETASRRYNEQYF. DNA for the CDR3: TGCAGCGTTGAAACAGCCTCCCGGAGGTACAATGAGCAGTACTTC.

This clonotype is a singleton in its sample. The chain couples TRBV20-1 to TRBJ2-1; D gene ambiguous. Germline V gives CDR1 DFQATT, CDR2 SNEGSKA (reference sequence). V dropped 1 base and J dropped 7 bases, with 14 bases sitting between them. This CDR3 contains 14 residues. The DNA for the CDR3 is TGCAGTGCTAGAGTATGGGATTGGCGGAATGAGCAGTTCTTC. Encoded protein: CSARVWDWRNEQFF.

The chain combines TRBV28 with TRBJ2-1; the match to TRBD2 covers 15 bases. Germline V CDR1 and CDR2: MDHEN, SYDVKM. This CDR3 spans 20 amino acids. The junction had 11 bases not matched to a gene; V was cut back by 5 bases and J by 0 bases. The CDR3 DNA follows: TGTGCCAGCAGTCCAGTGGGGACTAGCGGGAGGACAAACTCCTACAATGAGCAGTTCTTC. Translation gives CASSPVGTSGRTNSYNEQFF.

This clonotype occurred a few times. V gene TRBV7-2 combines with J gene TRBJ2-1; 8 bases line up with TRBD2. From germline, CDR1 is SGHTA and CDR2 FQGNSA. Trimming took 4 bases from V and 6 from J; bases not matched to a gene: 11. The CDR3 totals 16 residues. The CDR3 DNA reads as TGTGCCAGCAGCTCCCCCGGGACTAGTCCTAGCAATGAGCAGTTCTTC. It translates to CASSSPGTSPSNEQFF.

V gene TRBV28 combines with J gene TRBJ2-5; the D gene is possibly TRBD2 (7 bases). The DNA end lines up better with TRBJ2-7; the J call may be wrong. Germline V CDR1 and CDR2: MDHEN, SYDVKM. The CDR3 spans 15 residues. DNA of the CDR3: TGTGCCAGCAGTTTAGAAGCGGGGACAAGGATCGAGCAGTACTTC. This sequence encodes CASSLEAGTRIEQYF.

In its sample, this clonotype was seen a few times. The chain couples TRBV5-1 to TRBJ2-7; 7 nucleotides match TRBD1. This CDR3 has 14 residues. Germline V lookup: CDR1 SGHRS, CDR2 YFSETQ. Trimming took 0 bases from V and 3 from J; bases not matched to a gene: 3. The CDR3 DNA sequence: TGCGCCAGCAGCTTGGTAGGGGGCAACTACGAGCAGTACTTC. This encodes CASSLVGGNYEQYF.

This clonotype has a handful of counts. V gene TRBV7-3 combines with J gene TRBJ2-6; tentative D call: TRBD2 (5 bases). The V end lost 5 bases, the J end lost 1 base, and 9 bases lay between the germline ends. This CDR3 is 15 amino acids long. Germline V gene lookup returns CDR1 SGHTA and CDR2 FQGTGA. DNA for the CDR3: TGTGCCAGCAGCCTGAGGGCGTCTGGGGCCAACGTCCTGACTTTC. It encodes CASSLRASGANVLTF.

The J gene is TRBJ1-2, the V gene TRBV27; TRBD1 matches 9 bases. Germline V lookup: CDR1 MNHEY, CDR2 SMNVEV (reference sequence). Trimming cost V 5 bases and J 4 bases; bases outside gene matches: 14. The CDR3 runs to 17 residues. As DNA, the CDR3 is TGTGCCAGCAGTGCCCGGAACAGGGGGCGTTCAGGCTATGGCTACACCTTC. It yields the protein CASSARNRGRSGYGYTF.

As for this clonotype: One junction end does not reproduce the germline sequence, and a read error may be involved. This chain connects TRBV28 to TRBJ1-2; the D gene is possibly TRBD1 (6 bases). The germline V gene has CDR1 MDHEN and CDR2 SYDVKM. This CDR3 is 13 amino acids long. The DNA for the CDR3 is TGTGCCAGCAGCCCCCTCCACAGGGATGGTTACACCTTC. Its translation: CASSPLHRDGYTF.

V usage is TRBV2 and J usage is TRBJ2-5; D is ambiguous. The CDR3 is made up of 15 amino acids. Looked up from germline, CDR1 is SNHLY and CDR2 is FYNNEI. V lost 0 bases, J lost 1 base, and 9 bases lay in between. The CDR3 bases are TGTGCCAGCAGTGAAGCGCTGCGGATCCAAGAGACCCAGTACTTC. It is translated as CASSEALRIQETQYF. Supplemented by reference TRBV2 and TRBJ2-5, the full variable domain reads EPEVTQTPSHQVTQMGQEVILRCVPISNHLYFYWYRQILGQKVEFLVSFYNNEISEKSEIFDDQFSVERPDGSNFTLKIRSTKLEDSAMYFCASSEALRIQETQYFGPGTRLLVL.

This chain connects TRBV7-3 to TRBJ2-1; the match to TRBD1 covers 9 bases. The J segment lost 0 bases and the V segment lost 1 base, leaving 1 base of the junction unmatched. The length of the CDR3 is 16 residues. Per germline, CDR1 SGHTA and CDR2 FQGTGA. CDR3 nucleotide sequence: TGTGCCAGCAGCTTAAGGGGACAGGGCTCCTACAATGAGCAGTTCTTC. It yields the protein CASSLRGQGSYNEQFF.

This clonotype was counted a few times. This chain connects TRBV2 to TRBJ2-7; D is tentatively TRBD1 or TRBD2 (5 bases each). V shed 6 bases and J shed 0 bases, with 15 bases lying between them. CDR3 length: 15 amino acids. The germline gives CDR1 SNHLY, CDR2 FYNNEI. CDR3 sequence reads: CASRGPWVGSYEQYF. CDR3 DNA sequence: TGTGCCAGCAGGGGACCGTGGGTGGGCTCCTACGAGCAGTACTTC.

This clonotype was detected ten times or more. The rearrangement links TRBV4-2 to TRBJ1-1; D might be TRBD1 (5 bases). This CDR3 has 15 amino acids. V dropped 0 bases and J dropped 3 bases, with 11 bases sitting between them. Germline V gene data show CDR1 as LGHNA and CDR2 as YNFKEQ. The CDR3 DNA sequence: TGTGCCAGCAGCCAAGACCGCAGGGACTACACTGAAGCTTTCTTT. It specifies CASSQDRRDYTEAFF.

This clonotype has ten or more counts. The chain employs TRBV5-4 and TRBJ2-7, with D tentatively TRBD2 (6 bases). The CDR3 has 13 residues. Per the germline V gene, CDR1 is SGHNT and CDR2 is YYREEE (reference sequence). Trimming cost V 2 bases and J 5 bases, with 11 bases left between them. CDR3 residues: CASSFSGVDEQYF. The CDR3 DNA follows: TGTGCCAGCAGCTTCTCGGGGGTGGACGAGCAGTACTTC.

The gene calls are TRBV29-1 and TRBJ2-5, with a tentative D call TRBD2 (5 bases). In germline, CDR1 is SQVTM, CDR2 ANQGSEA. V lost 0 bases and J lost 2, with 13 bases in between. There are 15 residues in the CDR3. The CDR3 reads CSVEDNLAVQETQYF. Written as DNA, the CDR3 is TGCAGCGTTGAAGATAATCTAGCTGTACAAGAGACCCAGTACTTC. The full variable domain, rest sourced from reference TRBV29-1 and TRBJ2-5, is SAVISQKPSRDICQRGTSLTIQCQVDSQVTMMFWYRQQPGQSLTLIATANQGSEATYESGFVIDKFPISRPNLTFSTLTVSNMSPEDSSIYLCSVEDNLAVQETQYFGPGTRLLVL.

This clonotype was recorded a few times. The gene calls are TRBV7-2 and TRBJ1-1, with D unresolved. This CDR3 region has 13 residues. Trimming stripped 1 base from V and 8 bases from J, with 11 bases between. The germline V gene has CDR1 SGHTA and CDR2 FQGNSA. CDR3 sequence: CASSLESRIEAFF. The CDR3 nucleotides are TGTGCCAGCAGCTTAGAGTCCCGAATCGAAGCTTTCTTT.

The chain links TRBV7-9 to TRBJ2-7; D gene unclear. Germline V gene data show CDR1 as SEHNR and CDR2 as FQNEAQ (reference sequence). V was clipped by 8 bases and J by 4 bases, with 15 bases between them. This CDR3 has 13 residues. This chain's CDR3 is CASDRGFPYEQYF. Here the CDR3 DNA reads TGTGCCAGCGATAGAGGATTTCCTTACGAGCAGTACTTC. Based on the CDR3 plus reference TRBV7-9 and TRBJ2-7, the full variable domain is DTGVSQNPRHKITKRGQNVTFRCDPISEHNRLYWYRQTLGQGPEFLTYFQNEAQLEKSRLLSDRFSAERPKGSFSTLEIQRTEQGDSAMYLCASDRGFPYEQYFGPGTRLTVT.

Details on this clonotype: A single base separates this from a much larger clone, so it may be a read error. The chain links TRBV29-1 to TRBJ2-5; the D gene is possibly TRBD2 (5 bases). CDR1 SQVTM and CDR2 ANQGSEA come from the germline V gene. CDR3 length: 12 amino acids. CDR3 sequence reads: CSVESEGEAQYF. For the CDR3, the DNA is TGCAGCGTTGAAAGTGAGGGAGAGGCCCAGTACTTC.

Note on this clonotype: This may be a read error: a much more frequent sequence differs by one nucleotide. This sequence joins TRBV9 and TRBJ2-1; 11 nucleotides agree with TRBD1. With the DNA end fitting TRBJ2-7 better, the J assignment may be wrong. This CDR3 has 18 amino acids. The germline CDR1 and CDR2 sequences are SGDLS and YYNGEE. DNA for the CDR3: TGTGCCAGCAGCCAACTACTAATCGGACAGGGGGCTAGGAATGAGCAGTACTTC. Its protein is CASSQLLIGQGARNEQYF.

This clonotype occurred a few times. V usage is TRBV3-1 and J usage is TRBJ2-1, with 8 nucleotides matching TRBD2. The CDR3 runs 16 residues. Germline CDR1 and CDR2: LGHDT and YNNKEL (reference sequence). V was clipped by 0 bases and J by 7 bases; unmatched bases: 8. The CDR3 protein is CASSQDLVSGANEQFF. The CDR3 bases are TGTGCCAGCAGCCAAGATTTGGTTAGCGGGGCGAATGAGCAGTTCTTC.

This clonotype was observed once. The chain joins TRBV29-1 to TRBJ2-3, with TRBD2 matching 8 bases. The CDR3 runs 15 residues. CDR1 and CDR2 (germline): SQVTM, ANQGSEA. The V gene end was trimmed by 4 bases and the J gene end by 3 bases; junction bases not matched to a gene: 9. The CDR3 region is CSVVTSGSLTDTQYF. The CDR3, as DNA: TGCAGCGTTGTGACGAGCGGGAGTTTAACAGATACGCAGTATTTT.

As concerns this clonotype: A clone one base away is much larger, so this may be a read error. V gene TRBV5-1 combines with J gene TRBJ2-1; D call uncertain. Trimming shortened V by 6 bases and J by 5 bases, and 12 bases separated the two germline ends. The germline V gene has CDR1 SGHRS and CDR2 YFSETQ. The CDR3 is 13 residues long. In DNA, the CDR3 is TGCGCCAGCAACCAGGACCTAGACAATGAGCAGTTCTTC. Its translation: CASNQDLDNEQFF. The full variable domain, completed using reference TRBV5-1 and TRBJ2-1, is KAGVTQTPRYLIKTRGQQVTLSCSPISGHRSVSWYQQTPGQGLQFLFEYFSETQRNKGNFPGRFSGRQFSNSRSEMNVSTLELGDSALYLCASNQDLDNEQFFGPGTRLTVL.

V and J are TRBV12-3 or TRBV12-4 and TRBJ1-2; D unresolved. Trimming took 4 bases from V and 6 from J, leaving 12 bases between them. The CDR3 is 13 amino acids. DNA of the CDR3: TGTGCCAGCAGTTCCACCCTTGGCCATGGCTACACCTTC. Encoded protein: CASSSTLGHGYTF.

CDR3 in DNA: TGCGCCAGCAGCAGGGGACTAGCGGGATCCCCTCTCTACAATGAGCAGTTCTTC. The encoded protein is CASSRGLAGSPLYNEQFF. The chain links TRBV5-1 to TRBJ2-1, with TRBD2 matching 13 bases. Germline CDR1 reads SGHRS; CDR2 reads YFSETQ. Trimming at V came to 4 bases and at J to 3 bases, leaving 10 bases not matched to a gene. This CDR3 has 18 amino acids.

The CDR3 loop is CASSLSVREPQHF. Here the CDR3 DNA reads TGTGCCAGCAGTTTATCAGTAAGAGAGCCCCAGCATTTT. The chain employs TRBV12-3 or TRBV12-4 and TRBJ1-5; no clear D gene. The CDR3 has 13 residues. V gave up 2 bases and J gave up 8 bases, with 10 bases separating them.

In this sample, this clonotype turned up a few times. The rearrangement joins TRBV6-2 or TRBV6-3 to TRBJ2-1; either TRBD1 or TRBD2 may fit D (5 bases each). Trimming removed 7 bases at V and 6 bases at J, with 19 bases between. Germline CDR1 MNHEY, CDR2 SVGEGT. The CDR3 has 15 amino acids. CDR3 protein: CASTLTVKEANEQFF. DNA for the CDR3: TGTGCCAGCACCCTGACAGTAAAGGAGGCCAATGAGCAGTTCTTC.

This clonotype was seen a handful of times. The rearrangement uses TRBV7-2 and TRBJ2-3; 9 nucleotides match TRBD1. Germline V gene lookup returns CDR1 SGHTA and CDR2 FQGNSA. Unmatched junction bases numbered 2, after V lost 1 base and J lost 3 bases. This CDR3 spans 15 amino acids. The CDR3 bases are TGTGCCAGCAGCTTAGTGGGGACAGGGACAGATACGCAGTATTTT. This gives the protein CASSLVGTGTDTQYF. Drawing the rest from reference TRBV7-2 and TRBJ2-3, the complete variable domain is GAGVSQSPSNKVTEKGKDVELRCDPISGHTALYWYRQSLGQGLEFLIYFQGNSAPDKSGLPSDRFSAERTGGSVSTLTIQRTQQEDSAVYLCASSLVGTGTDTQYFGPGTRLTVL.

The CDR3 region is CASSYGPEKLHEQYF. The CDR3 DNA follows: TGTGCCAGCAGTTACGGGCCAGAGAAGCTCCACGAGCAGTACTTC. The V and J genes are TRBV6-2 or TRBV6-3 and TRBJ2-7, with D hard to call. Trimming removed 2 bases from V and 5 bases from J, with 16 bases in between. Germline assignment: CDR1 MNHEY and CDR2 SVGEGT. CDR3 length: 15 residues.

The chain links TRBV7-9 to TRBJ2-5; TRBD2 matches 7 bases. The V gene's germline CDR1 is SEHNR and CDR2 FQNEAQ (reference sequence). The CDR3 sequence is 16 residues long. The trim removed 4 bases at V and 3 bases at J, leaving 11 bases unmatched. The CDR3 spells CASSSNRRLAEETQYF. The CDR3 nucleotides read TGTGCCAGCAGCTCCAATAGACGACTAGCAGAAGAGACCCAGTACTTC.